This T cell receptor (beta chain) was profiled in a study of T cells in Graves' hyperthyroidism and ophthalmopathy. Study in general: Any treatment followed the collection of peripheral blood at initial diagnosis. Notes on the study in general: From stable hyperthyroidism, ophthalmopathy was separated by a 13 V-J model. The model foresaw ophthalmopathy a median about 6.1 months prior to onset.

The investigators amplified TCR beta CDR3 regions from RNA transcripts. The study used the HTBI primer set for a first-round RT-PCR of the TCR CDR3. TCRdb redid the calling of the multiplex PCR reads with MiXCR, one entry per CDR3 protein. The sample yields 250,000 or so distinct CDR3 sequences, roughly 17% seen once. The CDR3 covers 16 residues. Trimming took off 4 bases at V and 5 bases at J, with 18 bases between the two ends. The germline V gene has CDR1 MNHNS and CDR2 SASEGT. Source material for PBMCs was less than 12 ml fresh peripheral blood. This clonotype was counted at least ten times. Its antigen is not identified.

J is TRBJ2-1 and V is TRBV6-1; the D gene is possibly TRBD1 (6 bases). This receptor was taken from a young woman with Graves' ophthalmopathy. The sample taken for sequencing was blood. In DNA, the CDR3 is TGTGCCAGCAGTGCTTATACAGGGCTTTTGGACAATGAGCAGTTCTTC. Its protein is CASSAYTGLLDNEQFF.